The 29 T cell receptor beta chains presented below share a single source sample, sequenced in a study of monozygotic twins with inflammatory bowel disease (dated by TCRdb to between 2018 and 2021). The library came from 5' RACE. The run used an Illumina HiSeq 2500. After reprocessing by TCRdb, each CDR3 protein sequence is one entry, and no DNA is given. The sample's clone listing holds hundreds of thousands of distinct CDR3 sequences. The ten largest clones take up 2.4% of the sample. Material: blood. Receptors originate from a human donor with ulcerative colitis or Crohn's disease, or a healthy co-twin of an affected twin (not recorded which).

This sequence joins TRBV10-3 and TRBJ2-3; TCRdb calls TRBD1, which cannot be checked without DNA. The CDR3 is 16 residues long. The germline V gene has CDR1 ENHRY and CDR2 SYGVKD. The CDR3 reads CAISPTGSISTDTQYF.

The chain links TRBV11-1 to TRBJ1-3. Germline CDR1 and CDR2: SGHAT and FQDESV (reference sequence). This CDR3 is built from 13 residues. This CDR3 is CASSWDGGNTIYF.

The chain has TRBV7-8 and TRBJ2-1; there is no DNA to check the TCRdb D call of TRBD1. CDR1 and CDR2 from the germline V gene are SGHVS and FQNEAQ. This CDR3 region has 20 residues. The CDR3 sequence is CASSLLLYLSDKHPYNEQFF.

The chain uses TRBV23-1 and TRBJ1-5; with no DNA, the TCRdb D assignment of TRBD1 cannot be verified. TRBV23-1 qualifies as an ORF whose function is uncertain. The CDR3 contains 15 residues. This CDR3 reads CASSQCRDTHQPQHF.

The V gene is TRBV20-1, the J gene TRBJ1-5; no DNA is available, so the TRBD1 call from TCRdb remains unchecked. Germline CDR1 and CDR2: DFQATT and SNEGSKA (reference sequence). The CDR3 is 13 residues long. CDR3: CSARSQGNQPQHF.

This sequence joins TRBV19 and TRBJ2-1; TCRdb gives TRBD1 as the D gene, but with no DNA this cannot be confirmed. This CDR3 spans 15 amino acids. Germline CDR1 and CDR2: LNHDA and SQIVND (reference sequence). The CDR3 reads CASSIRAATYNEQFF.

V gene TRBV12-3 or TRBV12-4 combines with J gene TRBJ2-3; TCRdb picks TRBD1, but there is no DNA to check that call. The CDR3 sequence is 11 residues long. The CDR3 is CASTLFDTQYF.

This rearrangement joins TRBV2 to TRBJ2-3; lacking DNA, the TRBD1 call made by TCRdb goes unchecked. CDR1 is SNHLY, CDR2 FYNNEI, per germline. The CDR3 sequence is 15 residues long. The CDR3 sequence: CASSLDRSRTDTQYF.

The chain combines TRBV12-3 or TRBV12-4 with TRBJ2-7; TCRdb indicates TRBD1, and absent DNA this call remains unverified. The CDR3 runs to 14 residues. CDR3 protein: CASSDTGTAYEQYF.

The chain couples TRBV12-3 or TRBV12-4 to TRBJ2-2; TCRdb's D call of TRBD2 is untestable without DNA. This CDR3 region has 14 residues. CDR3 region: CASSPRTPSGELFF.

J is TRBJ2-6 and V is TRBV20-1; TCRdb selects TRBD1, and the lack of DNA leaves this call unchecked. The length of the CDR3 is 17 residues. Per the germline V gene, CDR1 is DFQATT and CDR2 is SNEGSKA (reference sequence). The CDR3 loop reads CSATTGGEYFGANVLTF.

This chain uses TRBV4-3 with TRBJ2-7; absent DNA, TCRdb's TRBD2 call cannot be checked. Germline V gene data show CDR1 as LGHNA and CDR2 as YSLEER. This CDR3 has 15 residues. The CDR3 protein is CASSQEPAGVGEQYF.

The CDR3 loop reads CASSLWAAGQSNEKLFF. The J gene is TRBJ1-4, the V gene TRBV28; the D call of TRBD1 rests on TCRdb alone, since no DNA is present to check it. CDR1 and CDR2 from the germline V gene are MDHEN and SYDVKM. The CDR3 sequence is 17 residues long.

The CDR3 spells CASSLRNEQFF. This chain uses TRBV12-3 or TRBV12-4 with TRBJ2-1. The CDR3 sequence is 11 residues long.

The gene calls are TRBV7-6 and TRBJ2-1; checking the TCRdb D call of TRBD2 is not possible without DNA. Germline loops: CDR1 SGHVS, CDR2 FNYEAQ. CDR3 size: 15 residues. CDR3 in amino acids: CASSPGLAGANEQFF.

The V gene is TRBV18, the J gene TRBJ1-5; TCRdb's D gene call, TRBD1, goes unchecked for lack of DNA. The length of the CDR3 is 15 residues. The germline CDR1 and CDR2 sequences are KGHSH and LQKENI. The CDR3 loop reads CASSTGQASNQPQHF. The full variable domain, its missing parts supplied by reference TRBV18 and TRBJ1-5, is NAGVMQNPRHLVRRRGQEARLRCSPMKGHSHVYWYRQLPEEGLKFMVYLQKENIIDESGMPKERFSAEFPKEGPSILRIQQVVRGDSAAYFCASSTGQASNQPQHFGDGTRLSIL.

The rearrangement links TRBV20-1 to TRBJ2-3; TCRdb outputs TRBD2, but without DNA this stays unchecked. The CDR3 is 13 residues long. Germline V gene lookup returns CDR1 DFQATT and CDR2 SNEGSKA (reference sequence). The chain's CDR3 is CSASLGASDTQYF.

The gene calls are TRBV4-2 and TRBJ2-2; as DNA is missing, the TRBD2 call by TCRdb cannot be tested. Germline V lookup: CDR1 LGHNA, CDR2 YNFKEQ. CDR3 length equals 16 residues. CDR3 loop: CASSQAPGLATGELFF.

The chain links TRBV20-1 to TRBJ2-7; the TRBD1 assignment by TCRdb is unverifiable without DNA. Germline V lookup: CDR1 DFQATT, CDR2 SNEGSKA (reference sequence). There are 15 residues in the CDR3. The CDR3 is CSAPFGGRRNYEQYF.

The chain's CDR3 is CASSSGGSGYGYTF. The V call is TRBV28, the J call TRBJ1-2. CDR1 is MDHEN, CDR2 SYDVKM, per germline. The CDR3 covers 14 residues.

The chain uses TRBV29-1 and TRBJ2-7; the D gene TCRdb calls, TRBD2, cannot be checked with no DNA. The CDR3 sequence is 15 residues long. From germline, CDR1 is SQVTM and CDR2 ANQGSEA. The CDR3: CSDHTAGDLDSEQYF.

The V call is TRBV6-1, the J call TRBJ2-3; TCRdb names TRBD1, which stays unverified in the absence of DNA. The CDR3 length is 13 residues. Germline V gene data show CDR1 as MNHNS and CDR2 as SASEGT. The chain's CDR3 is CASSRDRRDTQYF.

The chain uses TRBV11-1 and TRBJ2-7; the D call of TRBD2 rests on TCRdb alone, since no DNA is present to check it. The germline V gene has CDR1 SGHAT and CDR2 FQDESV (reference sequence). The CDR3 contains 19 residues. The CDR3 loop reads CASSLDYRTKTSGTYEQYF.

This CDR3 reads CASSQEGASGGSPQFF. The genes are TRBV4-2 and TRBJ2-1; TCRdb designates TRBD2, a call that cannot be tested without DNA. CDR1 LGHNA and CDR2 YNFKEQ come from the germline V gene. The CDR3 extends over 16 amino acids.

The rearrangement links TRBV5-1 to TRBJ1-2. Germline lookup yields CDR1 SGHRS and CDR2 YFSETQ. The CDR3 extends over 15 amino acids. This chain's CDR3 is CASSQGFGANYGYTF.

The chain uses TRBV14 and TRBJ2-3; TCRdb calls TRBD1, which cannot be checked without DNA. Germline CDR1 is SGHDN and CDR2 is FVKESK. CDR3 size: 16 residues. The CDR3 protein is CASSQGYYPRGDTQYF.

The CDR3 spells CSARKPGREGNEQFF. The chain joins TRBV20-1 to TRBJ2-1; the TCRdb call, TRBD2, lacks DNA for checking. Germline V gene lookup returns CDR1 DFQATT and CDR2 SNEGSKA (reference sequence). CDR3 length: 15 residues.

The CDR3 here is CSAPGSVAGFNSPLHF. The rearrangement links TRBV20-1 to TRBJ1-6. Germline V gene sequence: CDR1 DFQATT, CDR2 SNEGSKA (reference sequence). This CDR3 has 16 amino acids.

This chain uses TRBV3-1 with TRBJ2-7; TCRdb gives TRBD2 as the D gene, but with no DNA this cannot be confirmed. Germline V gene sequence: CDR1 LGHDT, CDR2 YNNKEL (reference sequence). The CDR3 is made up of 13 amino acids. The CDR3 here is CASSRSGEDEQYF.